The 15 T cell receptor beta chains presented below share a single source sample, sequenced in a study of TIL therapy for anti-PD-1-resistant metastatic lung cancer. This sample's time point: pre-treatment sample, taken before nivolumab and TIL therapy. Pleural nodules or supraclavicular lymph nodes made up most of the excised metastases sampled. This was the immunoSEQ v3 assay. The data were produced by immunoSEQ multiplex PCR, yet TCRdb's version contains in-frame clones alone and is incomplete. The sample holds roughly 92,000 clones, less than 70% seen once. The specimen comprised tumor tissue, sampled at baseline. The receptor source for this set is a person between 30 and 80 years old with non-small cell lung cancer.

CDR3 sequence: CATSAIGTSGERPNEQFF. The CDR3 region has the DNA TGTGCCACCAGTGCAATTGGGACTAGCGGGGAGCGCCCAAATGAGCAGTTCTTC. J is TRBJ2-1 and V is TRBV24-1, with 13 bases lining up with TRBD2. Per the germline V gene, CDR1 is KGHDR and CDR2 is SFDVKD. The junction had 13 bases not matched to a gene; V was cut back by 5 bases and J by 7 bases. This CDR3 has 18 residues.

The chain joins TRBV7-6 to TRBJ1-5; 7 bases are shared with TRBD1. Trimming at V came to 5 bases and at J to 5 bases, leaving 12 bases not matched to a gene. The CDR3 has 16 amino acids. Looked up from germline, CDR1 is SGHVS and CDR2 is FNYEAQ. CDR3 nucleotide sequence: TGTGCCAGCAGCCCCTCCTTAGACAGGGACGATCAGCCCCAGCATTTT. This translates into CASSPSLDRDDQPQHF.

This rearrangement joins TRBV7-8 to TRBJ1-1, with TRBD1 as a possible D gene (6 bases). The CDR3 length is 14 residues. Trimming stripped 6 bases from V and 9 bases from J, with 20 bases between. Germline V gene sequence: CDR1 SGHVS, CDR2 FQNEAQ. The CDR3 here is CASRSTDRARQAFF. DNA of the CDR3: TGTGCCAGCAGAAGCACGGACAGAGCCCGCCAAGCTTTCTTT.

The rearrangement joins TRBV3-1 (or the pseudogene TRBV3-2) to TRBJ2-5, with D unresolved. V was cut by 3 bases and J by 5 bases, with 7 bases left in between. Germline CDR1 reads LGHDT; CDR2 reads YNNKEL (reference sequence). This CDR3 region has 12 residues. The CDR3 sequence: CASSHEHETQYF. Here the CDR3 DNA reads TGTGCCAGCAGCCACGAACATGAGACCCAGTACTTC.

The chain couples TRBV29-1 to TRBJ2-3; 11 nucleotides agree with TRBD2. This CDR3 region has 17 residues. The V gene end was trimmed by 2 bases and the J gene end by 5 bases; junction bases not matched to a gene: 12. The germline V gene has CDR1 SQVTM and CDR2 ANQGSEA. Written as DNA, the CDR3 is TGCAGCGTTGAAATCACTAGCGGGGGCCCAATGGGAGATACGCAGTATTTT. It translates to CSVEITSGGPMGDTQYF.

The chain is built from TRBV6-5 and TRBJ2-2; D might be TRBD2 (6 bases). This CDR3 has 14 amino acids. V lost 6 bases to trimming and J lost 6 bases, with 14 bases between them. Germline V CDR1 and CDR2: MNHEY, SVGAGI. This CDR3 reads CASRGGGVPGELFF. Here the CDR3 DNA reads TGTGCCAGCAGGGGCGGAGGGGTGCCCGGGGAGCTGTTTTTT.

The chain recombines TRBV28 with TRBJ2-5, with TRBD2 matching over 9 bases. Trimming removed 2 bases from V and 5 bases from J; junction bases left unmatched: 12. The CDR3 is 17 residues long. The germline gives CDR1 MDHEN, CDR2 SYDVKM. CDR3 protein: CASSLRGRGRAGETQYF. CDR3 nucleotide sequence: TGTGCCAGCAGTTTAAGGGGGCGCGGGAGGGCCGGTGAGACCCAGTACTTC.

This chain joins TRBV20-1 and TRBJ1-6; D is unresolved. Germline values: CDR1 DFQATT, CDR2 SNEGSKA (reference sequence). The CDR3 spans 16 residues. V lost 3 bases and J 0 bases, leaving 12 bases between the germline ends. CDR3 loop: CSASGRQSSYNSPLHF. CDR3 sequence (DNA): TGCAGTGCTAGTGGCCGGCAAAGCTCCTATAATTCACCCCTCCACTTT.

The chain's CDR3 is CASSNLAGGNQPQHF. DNA for the CDR3: TGTGCCAGCAGCAACCTGGCCGGCGGGAATCAGCCCCAGCATTTT. The chain links TRBV21-1 to TRBJ1-5. TRBV21-1 is a pseudogene. The CDR3 runs 15 residues.

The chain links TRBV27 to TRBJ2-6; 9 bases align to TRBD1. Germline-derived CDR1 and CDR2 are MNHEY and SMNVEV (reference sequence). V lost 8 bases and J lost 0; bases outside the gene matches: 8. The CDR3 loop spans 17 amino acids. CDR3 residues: CASWATGGSSGANVLTF. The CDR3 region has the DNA TGTGCCAGCTGGGCAACAGGGGGCAGCTCTGGGGCCAACGTCCTGACTTTC.

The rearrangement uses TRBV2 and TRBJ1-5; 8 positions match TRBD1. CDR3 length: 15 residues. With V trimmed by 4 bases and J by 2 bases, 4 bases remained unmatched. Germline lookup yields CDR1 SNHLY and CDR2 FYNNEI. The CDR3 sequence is CASSATGAGNQPQHF. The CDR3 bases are TGTGCCAGCAGTGCGACAGGGGCTGGCAATCAGCCCCAGCATTTT.

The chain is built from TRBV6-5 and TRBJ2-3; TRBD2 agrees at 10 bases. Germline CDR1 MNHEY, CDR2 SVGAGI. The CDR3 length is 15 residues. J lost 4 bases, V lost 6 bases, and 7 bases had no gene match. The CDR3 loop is CASRLSGGASDTQYF. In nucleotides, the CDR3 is TGTGCCAGCAGACTAAGCGGGGGGGCGTCAGATACGCAGTATTTT.

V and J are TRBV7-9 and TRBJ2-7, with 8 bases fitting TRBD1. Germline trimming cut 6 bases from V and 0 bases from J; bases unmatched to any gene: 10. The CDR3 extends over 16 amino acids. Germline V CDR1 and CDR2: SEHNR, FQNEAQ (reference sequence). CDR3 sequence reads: CASSPWTGTVSYEQYF. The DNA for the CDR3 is TGTGCCAGCAGTCCCTGGACAGGGACCGTCTCCTACGAGCAGTACTTC.

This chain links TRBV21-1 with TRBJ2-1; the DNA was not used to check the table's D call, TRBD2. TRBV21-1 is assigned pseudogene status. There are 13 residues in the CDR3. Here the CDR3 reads CASSKTSTMRQFF. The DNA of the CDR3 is TGTGCCAGCAGCAAGACTTCTACAATGAGGCAGTTCTTC.

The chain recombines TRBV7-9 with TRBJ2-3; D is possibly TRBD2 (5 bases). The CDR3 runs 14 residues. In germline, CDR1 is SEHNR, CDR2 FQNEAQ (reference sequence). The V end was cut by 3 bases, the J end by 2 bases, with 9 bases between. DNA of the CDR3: TGTGCCAGCAGCTTCAACGGGGACACAGATACGCAGTATTTT. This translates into CASSFNGDTDTQYF.